Following are 22 T cell receptor beta chains from one sample sequenced in a study of cytomegalovirus exposure and HLA in healthy donors (TCRdb year 2017). The library was prepared using the immunoSEQ multiplex PCR assay. The multiplex PCR relied on a mix of 60 forward primers for TCR Vbeta segments and 13 reverse primers for TCR Jbeta segments. The source is immuneACCESS, and TCRdb retained only in-frame sequences with V and J called. Part of the clones is not carried over; for the studies checked, unresolved V genes explain less than half of this, and the remainder is unexplained. The sample records about 76,000 clones, around 79% of which are singletons. The ten largest make up 2.5% of the sample. Sequenced sample: PBMCs. All receptors derive from a man younger than 40 in good health and CMV-seronegative.

This rearrangement joins TRBV6-1 to TRBJ1-2; no firm D call. The CDR3 is 12 residues long. V was pared by 8 bases and J by 4 bases, with 11 bases between. Germline V lookup: CDR1 MNHNS, CDR2 SASEGT. The chain's CDR3 is CASVGSAYGYTF. DNA of the CDR3: TGTGCCAGCGTGGGGAGTGCCTATGGCTACACCTTC.

About this clone itself: At one end, the junction sequence differs from germline, possibly due to a read error. V usage is TRBV6-5 and J usage is TRBJ2-1; 7 bases are a match to TRBD2. CDR3 length: 16 amino acids. From germline, CDR1 is MNHEY and CDR2 SVGAGI. CDR3 coding DNA: TGTGCCCGCAGTTACTTGTCCGGGGGGAGAGGGGATGAGCAGTTCTTC. This translates into CARSYLSGGRGDEQFF.

This rearrangement joins TRBV2 to TRBJ1-5, with TRBD1 matching over 8 bases. The junction had 8 bases not matched to a gene; V was cut back by 6 bases and J by 7 bases. This CDR3 has 14 amino acids. Per germline, CDR1 SNHLY and CDR2 FYNNEI. CDR3 amino acids: CASRAGGTRQPQHF. CDR3 in DNA: TGTGCCAGCAGAGCAGGGGGCACGAGGCAGCCCCAGCATTTT.

V usage is TRBV7-9 and J usage is TRBJ1-5, with 8 bases fitting TRBD1. CDR3 size: 14 residues. J lost 5 bases, V lost 5 bases, and 5 bases had no gene match. Germline loops: CDR1 SEHNR, CDR2 FQNEAQ (reference sequence). The CDR3 coding sequence is TGTGCCAGCAGCCCTTCAGGGGGCTATCAGCCCCAGCATTTT. This codes for CASSPSGGYQPQHF. The variable domain in full, with the rest retrieved from reference TRBV7-9 and TRBJ1-5, is DTGVSQNPRHKITKRGQNVTFRCDPISEHNRLYWYRQTLGQGPEFLTYFQNEAQLEKSRLLSDRFSAERPKGSFSTLEIQRTEQGDSAMYLCASSPSGGYQPQHFGDGTRLSIL.

The chain links TRBV7-8 to TRBJ1-2; D is undetermined. Trimming removed 5 bases from V and 3 bases from J, with 19 bases in between. The CDR3 length is 16 residues. Germline V gives CDR1 SGHVS, CDR2 FQNEAQ. The CDR3 region is CASSQTALSEYYGYTF. CDR3 in DNA: TGTGCCAGCAGCCAAACAGCACTCTCTGAATACTATGGCTACACCTTC.

V is TRBV10-3 and J is TRBJ2-1; 7 bases are a match to TRBD1. J was trimmed by 13 bases and V by 3 bases; bases with no gene match: 9. Germline CDR1 and CDR2: ENHRY and SYGVKD. This CDR3 has 13 residues. The CDR3 DNA sequence: TGTGCCATCAGTGAACAGGGGAGCCGGAATCAGTTCTTC. It translates to CAISEQGSRNQFF.

This clone was observed a few times. The V and J genes are TRBV4-2 and TRBJ1-6; the D is unclear. This CDR3 spans 14 amino acids. Trimming left V 0 bases short and J 7 bases short, with 7 bases between. Germline values: CDR1 LGHNA, CDR2 YNFKEQ. CDR3 DNA sequence: TGTGCCAGCAGCCAAGATTCTGTAAATTCACCCCTCCACTTT. Protein: CASSQDSVNSPLHF.

The gene calls are TRBV18 and TRBJ1-2, with D maybe TRBD1 (6 bases). The CDR3 contains 15 residues. Trimming took off 4 bases at V and 2 bases at J, with 14 bases between the two ends. Per germline, CDR1 KGHSH and CDR2 LQKENI. In DNA form, the CDR3 reads TGTGCCAGCTCACAGACAGGAGAAGGGAACTATGGCTACACCTTC. Protein product: CASSQTGEGNYGYTF.

This clone showed up just a few times. The V gene is TRBV27, the J gene TRBJ2-7; D is perhaps TRBD1 (6 bases). This CDR3 comprises 14 residues. V dropped 5 bases and J dropped 2 bases, with 13 bases sitting between them. CDR1 and CDR2 from the germline V gene are MNHEY and SMNVEV (reference sequence). This chain's CDR3 is CASSPQGTPYEQYF. CDR3 DNA sequence: TGTGCCAGCAGTCCACAGGGAACCCCCTACGAGCAGTACTTC.

The chain is built from TRBV4-1 and TRBJ1-6; D might be TRBD1 (5 bases). V lost 2 bases and J lost 5, with 22 bases in between. This CDR3 spans 19 amino acids. Germline V CDR1 and CDR2: MGHRA, YSYEKL. CDR3 in DNA: TGCGCCAGCAGCCAAATACGACAGACTCAAAACCTGAATAATTCACCCCTCCACTTT. Its protein is CASSQIRQTQNLNNSPLHF.

The chain is built from TRBV29-1 and TRBJ1-1; 8 bases are shared with TRBD1. CDR1 and CDR2 (germline): SQVTM, ANQGSEA. This CDR3 spans 14 amino acids. Trimming took 6 bases from V and 0 from J; bases not matched to a gene: 6. The CDR3, as DNA: TGCAGCGTCGCGCCGACAGGGGTGAACACTGAAGCTTTCTTT. This sequence encodes CSVAPTGVNTEAFF.

This chain joins TRBV7-9 and TRBJ2-5; 8 bases match TRBD2. Germline V gives CDR1 SEHNR, CDR2 FQNEAQ (reference sequence). With 5 bases clipped from V and 2 bases from J, the junction kept 7 bases outside the gene matches. The CDR3 runs to 15 residues. CDR3 region: CASSHRGGLQETQYF. The CDR3 DNA follows: TGTGCCAGCAGCCACCGGGGGGGTCTACAAGAGACCCAGTACTTC.

This clone has only a few counts. The rearrangement links TRBV6-4 to TRBJ1-1; the match to TRBD1 covers 9 bases. With V trimmed by 5 bases and J by 4 bases, 5 bases remained unmatched. Per germline, CDR1 MRHNA and CDR2 SNTAGT. The CDR3 is 14 residues long. In DNA, the CDR3 is TGTGCCAGCAGTCCCGGACAGGGGAGCACTGAAGCTTTCTTT. Translation: CASSPGQGSTEAFF.

A single count supports this clone. The J gene is TRBJ2-2, the V gene TRBV7-9, with a weak D call TRBD1 (5 bases). Between the trimmed V and J ends, which lost 4 bases and 2 bases, there was a span of 8 bases. CDR3 length: 14 amino acids. Germline values: CDR1 SEHNR, CDR2 FQNEAQ (reference sequence). The CDR3 sequence: CASSSTGNTGELFF. As DNA, the CDR3 is TGTGCCAGCAGCTCTACAGGAAACACCGGGGAGCTGTTTTTT.

The rearrangement uses TRBV5-6 and TRBJ2-3, with 8 bases matching TRBD1. The CDR3 has 15 amino acids. Germline trimming cut 2 bases from V and 1 base from J; bases unmatched to any gene: 3. In germline, CDR1 is SGHDT, CDR2 YYEEEE. The CDR3 reads CASSLGQGRTDTQYF. The CDR3 nucleotides read TGTGCCAGCAGCTTAGGACAGGGCCGCACAGATACGCAGTATTTT.

This clone was observed once. This sequence joins TRBV15 and TRBJ2-4, with TRBD2 as a possible D gene (6 bases). CDR1 is LNHNV and CDR2 is YYDKDF in the germline V gene (reference sequence). Trimming left V 2 bases short and J 0 bases short, with 11 bases between. The CDR3 runs to 16 residues. In nucleotides, the CDR3 is TGTGCCACCAGCAGAAATGCGGGACTAGCCAAAAACATTCAGTACTTC. Residues: CATSRNAGLAKNIQYF.

This sequence joins TRBV7-2 and TRBJ2-5; D ambiguous. The CDR3 length is 14 residues. The V gene lost 2 bases and the J gene lost 5 bases, with 12 bases spanning the gap. CDR1 and CDR2 (germline): SGHTA, FQGNSA. This CDR3 reads CASSLNPAGETQYF. CDR3 sequence (DNA): TGTGCCAGCAGCTTAAACCCGGCCGGGGAGACCCAGTACTTC.

Comment on this clone: The junction shows a germline mismatch at one end, possibly a read error. The chain combines TRBV7-9 with TRBJ2-3; D not certain. Germline lookup yields CDR1 SEHNR and CDR2 FQNEAQ (reference sequence). This CDR3 has 12 amino acids. The CDR3 DNA follows: TGTTCCAGCAGCCATAGCACAGATACGCAGTATTTT. It is translated as CSSSHSTDTQYF.

This clone appeared a few times. V usage is TRBV7-2 and J usage is TRBJ2-1, with D unresolved. The germline gives CDR1 SGHTA, CDR2 FQGNSA. This CDR3 is 13 amino acids long. The germline V and J ends were trimmed by 5 bases and 2 bases, with 7 bases remaining between them. The CDR3 sequence is CASSLNTYNEQFF. The DNA for the CDR3 is TGTGCCAGCAGCCTCAACACCTACAATGAGCAGTTCTTC.

V and J are TRBV7-9 and TRBJ2-7; TRBD1 is a possible D gene (6 bases). V lost 1 base and J 5 bases, leaving 9 bases between the germline ends. The CDR3 is 13 residues long. Germline CDR1 reads SEHNR; CDR2 reads FQNEAQ (reference sequence). CDR3 protein: CASSLGKGDEQYF. For the CDR3, the DNA is TGTGCCAGCAGCTTAGGGAAGGGGGACGAGCAGTACTTC.

The chain links TRBV29-1 to TRBJ2-1, with 11 bases fitting TRBD2. V shed 3 bases, J shed 3 bases, and the junction held 7 bases outside the gene matches. The CDR3 sequence is 16 residues long. CDR1 and CDR2 (germline): SQVTM, ANQGSEA. CDR3 nucleotide sequence: TGCAGCGTTGACGATAGCGGGAGGGCCCTCTACAATGAGCAGTTCTTC. Protein sequence: CSVDDSGRALYNEQFF.

J is TRBJ2-1 and V is TRBV11-2; 9 bases map to TRBD1. Germline assignment: CDR1 SGHAT and CDR2 FQNNGV. V lost 6 bases, J lost 8 bases, and 8 bases stayed unmatched. The CDR3 has 14 residues. Here the CDR3 reads CASRIRDRDDEQFF. In nucleotides, the CDR3 is TGTGCCAGCAGGATCCGGGACAGGGACGATGAGCAGTTCTTC.